Below, 17 T cell receptor beta chains from the same sample are listed, as sequenced in a study of T cells after yellow fever vaccination. TCRdb re-called the 5' RACE reads through MiXCR, storing one row per CDR3 protein. Of fewer than 85,000 distinct CDR3 sequences listed, 7.7% are singletons. This material consisted of CD8+ T cells sorted from PBMCs, taken on the day of the yellow fever booster vaccination. These receptors were collected from a man under 40 who received the YFV17D yellow fever vaccine.

About this clonotype: This sequence may be a read error, since a much larger clone differs from it by one base. The chain links TRBV6-1 to TRBJ2-7, with TRBD2 matching 7 bases. The CDR3 has 14 amino acids. With V trimmed by 6 bases and J by 6 bases, 11 bases remained unmatched. Germline CDR1 reads MNHNS; CDR2 reads SASEGT. The CDR3 sequence is CASSHESAGSEQYF. The CDR3 DNA follows: TGTGCCAGCAGCCACGAGTCAGCGGGGAGCGAGCAGTACTTC.

In its sample, this clonotype was seen a few times. The V gene is TRBV6-5, the J gene TRBJ2-1; either TRBD1 or TRBD2 may supply D (6 bases each). The V end was cut by 8 bases, the J end by 5 bases, with 19 bases between. The CDR3 is 15 residues long. The V gene's germline CDR1 is MNHEY and CDR2 SVGAGI. The CDR3, as DNA: TGTGCCAGCTATTTAGGGGGGAGCGTCAACAATGAGCAGTTCTTC. Protein product: CASYLGGSVNNEQFF.

This clonotype appeared a few times. This sequence joins TRBV30 and TRBJ1-1; D is possibly TRBD1 (6 bases). V lost 5 bases and J lost 0, with 10 bases in between. The CDR3 totals 13 residues. Germline CDR1 GTSNPN, CDR2 SVGIG (reference sequence). CDR3 protein: CAWEGHLNTEAFF. In DNA, the CDR3 is TGTGCCTGGGAGGGACACTTGAACACTGAAGCTTTCTTT. Full variable domain (missing parts from reference TRBV30 and TRBJ1-1): SQTIHQWPATLVQPVGSPLSLECTVEGTSNPNLYWYRQAAGRGLQLLFYSVGIGQISSEVPQNLSASRPQDRQFILSSKKLLLSDSGFYLCAWEGHLNTEAFFGQGTRLTVV.

V and J are TRBV6-2 or TRBV6-3 and TRBJ2-1; 9 bases map to TRBD2. The CDR3 loop spans 14 amino acids. Germline-derived CDR1 and CDR2 are MNHEY and SVGEGT. V dropped 6 bases and J dropped 9; count of bases not matched to a gene: 9. The CDR3 loop is CASSLSGSWSEQFF. The CDR3 DNA sequence: TGTGCCAGCAGCCTTAGCGGGAGTTGGAGTGAGCAGTTCTTC.

This clonotype occurred a few times. The chain combines TRBV27 with TRBJ2-7; either TRBD1 or TRBD2 may supply D (5 bases each). The CDR3 loop spans 14 amino acids. Germline-derived CDR1 and CDR2 are MNHEY and SMNVEV (reference sequence). V was cut by 5 bases and J by 3 bases, with 14 bases left in between. CDR3 region: CASSTSGTYYEQYF. As DNA, the CDR3 is TGTGCCAGCAGTACATCCGGGACCTACTACGAGCAGTACTTC.

The V call is TRBV20-1, the J call TRBJ1-2; tentatively, D is TRBD1 (5 bases). The V gene's germline CDR1 is DFQATT and CDR2 SNEGSKA (reference sequence). There are 13 residues in the CDR3. V lost 3 bases, J lost 2 bases, and 10 bases lay in between. This CDR3 is CSASTGANYGYTF. The CDR3 region has the DNA TGCAGTGCTAGTACAGGAGCCAACTATGGCTACACCTTC.

This clonotype was counted between two and nine times. The V gene is TRBV7-6, the J gene TRBJ1-4, with a tentative D call TRBD1 (5 bases). In germline, CDR1 is SGHVS, CDR2 FNYEAQ. The CDR3 covers 15 residues. Trimming left V 2 bases short and J 5 bases short, with 12 bases between. The CDR3 region has the DNA TGTGCCAGCAGCTTATGGGACGGCAGAAATGAAAAACTGTTTTTT. As protein: CASSLWDGRNEKLFF.

The CDR3 reads CSVDVSDQETQYF. The CDR3 nucleotides read TGCAGCGTTGACGTGAGTGACCAAGAGACCCAGTACTTC. The chain links TRBV29-1 to TRBJ2-5; D is unclear. The V gene's germline CDR1 is SQVTM and CDR2 ANQGSEA. V was cut by 3 bases and J by 0 bases, with 8 bases left in between. The CDR3 is made up of 13 amino acids.

This chain joins TRBV12-3 or TRBV12-4 and TRBJ2-1, with no clear D. The V end was cut by 5 bases, the J end by 3 bases, with 11 bases between. CDR3 length: 14 amino acids. DNA of the CDR3: TGTGCCAGCAGTCCAGACACCTACTACAATGAGCAGTTCTTC. It is translated as CASSPDTYYNEQFF.

In its sample, this clonotype was seen a few times. The J gene is TRBJ2-5, the V gene TRBV19, with D maybe TRBD1 (6 bases). Germline CDR1 LNHDA, CDR2 SQIVND (reference sequence). The ends were cut back, 6 bases at V and 6 bases at J, with 17 bases in the middle. The CDR3 is 14 residues long. For the CDR3, the DNA is TGTGCCAGTAGCATGACAGGCCTCGGGAAGACCCAGTACTTC. Its translation is CASSMTGLGKTQYF.

The rearrangement links TRBV7-9 to TRBJ1-2; TRBD1 might be the D (5 bases). V was cut by 1 base and J by 8 bases, with 8 bases left in between. Germline CDR1 is SEHNR and CDR2 is FQNEAQ (reference sequence). The CDR3 is 12 amino acids. The chain's CDR3 is CASSLGTFGYTF. The CDR3 DNA reads TGTGCCAGCAGCTTAGGGACATTCGGCTACACCTTC.

The chain combines TRBV23-1 with TRBJ2-5, with 7 nucleotides matching TRBD1. TRBV23-1 is treated as an ORF (open reading frame) with a function not yet certain. Trimming cost V 2 bases and J 0 bases; bases outside gene matches: 15. CDR3 length: 19 residues. In nucleotides, the CDR3 is TGCGCCAGCAGTCAAAGGACAGGCAGAAAGATGAAGCACCAAGAGACCCAGTACTTC. Translating it yields CASSQRTGRKMKHQETQYF.

The chain combines TRBV6-1 with TRBJ2-5, with a possible D match to TRBD2 (6 bases). The CDR3 loop spans 16 amino acids. The V gene's germline CDR1 is MNHNS and CDR2 SASEGT. The V end was cut by 4 bases, the J end by 5 bases, with 20 bases between. The CDR3, as DNA: TGTGCCAGCAGTGTTACCTGGGCGACTAGTCTGGAGACCCAGTACTTC. The encoded protein is CASSVTWATSLETQYF.

This clonotype was counted only a few times. V and J are TRBV4-1 and TRBJ2-7; 7 bases match TRBD1. Germline lookup yields CDR1 MGHRA and CDR2 YSYEKL. The V gene end was trimmed by 3 bases and the J gene end by 3 bases; junction bases not matched to a gene: 11. The CDR3 has 16 residues. CDR3 protein: CASSQDAGTESYEQYF. CDR3 sequence (DNA): TGCGCCAGCAGCCAGGACGCCGGGACAGAGAGCTACGAGCAGTACTTC.

This clonotype was counted at least ten times. The chain links TRBV7-8 to TRBJ2-3, with 9 nucleotides matching TRBD1. Germline V CDR1 and CDR2: SGHVS, FQNEAQ. The CDR3 sequence is 17 residues long. Trimming took 7 bases from V and 3 from J; bases not matched to a gene: 14. CDR3 in amino acids: CASTPGETGGLTDTQYF. The CDR3 bases are TGTGCCAGCACCCCTGGGGAGACAGGGGGGTTGACAGATACGCAGTATTTT.

This clonotype was counted between two and nine times. V gene TRBV12-3 or TRBV12-4 combines with J gene TRBJ2-1; D gene uncertain. The CDR3 covers 14 residues. The V end lost 0 bases, the J end lost 7 bases, and 10 bases lay between the germline ends. CDR3 sequence (DNA): TGTGCCAGCAGTTTAGCGCGGCAGCCAAATGAGCAGTTCTTC. It translates to CASSLARQPNEQFF.

This clonotype was counted only a few times. The V and J genes are TRBV4-3 and TRBJ2-1, with D hard to call. Between the trimmed V and J ends, which lost 3 bases and 6 bases, there was a span of 9 bases. This CDR3 has 13 amino acids. Germline V gene sequence: CDR1 LGHNA, CDR2 YSLEER. The CDR3, as DNA: TGCGCCAGCAGCCACAAACCAGCCAATGAGCAGTTCTTC. This codes for CASSHKPANEQFF.